This TCR beta chain is from a study of cytomegalovirus exposure and HLA in healthy donors. Study conclusions and caveats: A later analysis linked roughly 17,000 TCR beta sequences to HLA alleles at 0.05 false discovery rate.

Per germline, CDR1 SGHRS and CDR2 YFSETQ. V was clipped by 4 bases and J by 3 bases, with 11 bases between them. The length of the CDR3 is 14 residues. This clone was detected a few times. As yet, its antigen is unknown. The study ran its PCR with 60 Vbeta and 13 Jbeta primers. Some clones are missing from TCRdb's copy, which holds only in-frame ones; the method was immunoSEQ multiplex PCR. The sample holds 60,000 to 70,000 clones, roughly 79% seen once. The sequence was obtained from a middle-aged man in good health and CMV-seronegative. The chain employs TRBV5-1 and TRBJ1-5; the D is unclear. The sample comprised PBMCs. CDR3 nucleotide sequence: TGCGCCAGCAGCCCCGACGGGAACAATCAGCCCCAGCATTTT. Its protein is CASSPDGNNQPQHF. Combining the CDR3 with reference TRBV5-1 and TRBJ1-5 gives the whole variable domain KAGVTQTPRYLIKTRGQQVTLSCSPISGHRSVSWYQQTPGQGLQFLFEYFSETQRNKGNFPGRFSGRQFSNSRSEMNVSTLELGDSALYLCASSPDGNNQPQHFGDGTRLSIL.